A single sample is the source of the 6 T cell receptor beta chains below, sequenced in a study of T cell responses to AZD1222 COVID-19 vaccine. Clones were sequenced by immunoSEQ multiplex PCR, and TCRdb holds only the in-frame ones, with some missing. The sample includes some 160,000 clones, about 88% of them seen just once. The source material was peripheral blood, sampled on day 0 of AZD1222 vaccination. The receptor set was obtained from an adult in good health.

This clone occurred once. V gene TRBV11-2 combines with J gene TRBJ2-7, with D perhaps TRBD2 (5 bases). Trimming removed 6 bases at V and 1 base at J, with 13 bases between. This CDR3 contains 14 residues. Per the germline V gene, CDR1 is SGHAT and CDR2 is FQNNGV. CDR3 nucleotide sequence: TGTGCCAGCAGACTCCGGACGGGATCCTACGAGCAGTACTTC. It translates to CASRLRTGSYEQYF.

The V gene is TRBV11-3, the J gene TRBJ2-1; tentative D call: TRBD1 (6 bases). The ends were cut back, 5 bases at V and 7 bases at J, with 21 bases in the middle. The CDR3 length is 16 residues. Germline CDR1 reads SGHNT; CDR2 reads YENEEA. CDR3 in amino acids: CASSALTGQSRNEQFF. CDR3 in DNA: TGTGCCAGCAGCGCCCTGACCGGACAGTCTAGGAATGAGCAGTTCTTC.

V usage is TRBV5-3 and J usage is TRBJ2-7; tentative D call: TRBD1 (5 bases). TRBV5-3 is placed among ORFs of uncertain function. Trimming cost V 3 bases and J 2 bases, with 15 bases left between them. The CDR3 is 15 residues long. CDR3 in DNA: TGTGCCAGAAGCTGTACAGGACCCCAAGCCTACGAGCAGTACTTC. Protein: CARSCTGPQAYEQYF.

The chain is built from TRBV5-1 and TRBJ1-4, with TRBD1 identical over 9 bases. The CDR3 extends over 15 amino acids. Germline loops: CDR1 SGHRS, CDR2 YFSETQ. Trimming took 4 bases from V and 4 from J; bases not matched to a gene: 5. CDR3 in DNA: TGCGCCAGCAGCCCGGGGACAGGGATTAATGAAAAACTGTTTTTT. Amino acids: CASSPGTGINEKLFF.

The rearrangement links TRBV19 to TRBJ2-3, with a tentative D call TRBD1 (6 bases). The V end was cut by 8 bases, the J end by 0 bases, with 9 bases between. In germline, CDR1 is LNHDA, CDR2 SQIVND (reference sequence). CDR3 size: 13 residues. CDR3 sequence (DNA): TGTGCCAGTGGTACAGGGAGCACAGATACGCAGTATTTT. It is translated as CASGTGSTDTQYF.

This clone has more than one count but fewer than ten. The rearrangement uses TRBV4-2 and TRBJ1-6, with TRBD1 matching over 9 bases. Trimming took 0 bases from V and 7 from J; bases not matched to a gene: 7. The germline V gene encodes CDR1 LGHNA and CDR2 YNFKEQ. CDR3 length equals 17 residues. The CDR3 coding sequence is TGTGCCAGCAGCCAAGAGAAAACCGGGACAGGGAATTCACCCCTCCACTTT. It yields the protein CASSQEKTGTGNSPLHF.